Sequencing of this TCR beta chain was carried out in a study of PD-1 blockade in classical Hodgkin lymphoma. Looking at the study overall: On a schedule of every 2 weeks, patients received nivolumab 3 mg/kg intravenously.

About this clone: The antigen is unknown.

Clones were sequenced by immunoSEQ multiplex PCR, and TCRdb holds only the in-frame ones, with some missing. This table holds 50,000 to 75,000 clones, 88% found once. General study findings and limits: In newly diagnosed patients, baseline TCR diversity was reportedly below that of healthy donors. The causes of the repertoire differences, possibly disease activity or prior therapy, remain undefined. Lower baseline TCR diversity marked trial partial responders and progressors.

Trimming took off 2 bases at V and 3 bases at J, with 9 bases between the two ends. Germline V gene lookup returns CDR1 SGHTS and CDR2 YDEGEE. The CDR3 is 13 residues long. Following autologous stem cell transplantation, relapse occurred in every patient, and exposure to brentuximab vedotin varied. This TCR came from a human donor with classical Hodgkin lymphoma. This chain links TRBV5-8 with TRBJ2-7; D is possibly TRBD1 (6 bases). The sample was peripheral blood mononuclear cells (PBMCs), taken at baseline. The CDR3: CASSLQGDYEQYF. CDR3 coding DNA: TGTGCCAGCAGCTTACAGGGAGACTACGAGCAGTACTTC.